The present T cell receptor beta chain was sequenced within a study of blood T cells in healthy people across ages. A sample-barcoded 5' primer and a J-beta primer mix were used in a second PCR of roughly 6 to 11 cycles. TCRdb analysed the 5' RACE reads with MiXCR anew, one entry per CDR3 protein. This sample carries 1.5 million to 2 million distinct CDR3 sequences, 28% of them seen once, and the ten largest clones take 7.7%. This clonotype occurred a few times. V shed 6 bases and J shed 0 bases, with 15 bases lying between them. This CDR3 has 15 residues. In germline, CDR1 is LGHNT, CDR2 FRNRAP. Total RNA, at least 5 micrograms per sample, was extracted from PBMCs.

The clonotype originates from a woman aged 25 to 45 in good health. Sequenced: blood. The V call is TRBV12-5, the J call TRBJ2-7, with D possibly matching TRBD1 (6 bases). CDR3 residues: CASGSGTSSSYEQYF. In nucleotides, the CDR3 is TGTGCTAGTGGCTCCGGGACATCGAGCTCCTACGAGCAGTACTTC.